The 27 T cell receptor beta chains listed next were all sequenced from one sample in a study of blood T cell repertoires in COVID-19. TCRdb keeps only in-frame clones here, not all; method: immunoSEQ multiplex PCR. The sample carries around 300,000 clones, roughly 80% recorded once. The sample comprised peripheral blood. Receptors were obtained from a woman aged 45-65 years who had recovered from COVID-19.

This chain connects TRBV11-2 to TRBJ2-7, with D maybe TRBD1 (5 bases). Germline CDR1 reads SGHAT; CDR2 reads FQNNGV. The CDR3 consists of 14 residues. V was pared by 1 base and J by 0 bases, with 7 bases between. CDR3 nucleotides: TGTGCCAGCAGCTTAGGACAGTTCTCCTACGAGCAGTACTTC. This gives the protein CASSLGQFSYEQYF. The full variable domain, completed using reference TRBV11-2 and TRBJ2-7, is EAGVAQSPRYKIIEKRQSVAFWCNPISGHATLYWYQQILGQGPKLLIQFQNNGVVDDSQLPKDRFSAERLKGVDSTLKIQPAKLEDSAVYLCASSLGQFSYEQYFGPGTRLTVT.

The chain uses TRBV4-2 and TRBJ2-2; maybe TRBD1 (5 bases). The germline gives CDR1 LGHNA, CDR2 YNFKEQ. This CDR3 has 21 residues. With 4 bases removed from V and 2 bases from J, the gap between germline ends came to 29 bases. The CDR3 DNA reads TGTGCCAGCAGCCGCAAAGCCCACTGGGGTGGGCAGGGTATTAACACCGGGGAGCTGTTTTTT. Translation gives CASSRKAHWGGQGINTGELFF.

This chain joins TRBV27 and TRBJ1-6; 7 nucleotides agree with TRBD1. After removal of 3 bases from V and 7 bases from J, the junction contained 9 bases not matched to a gene. The CDR3 spans 16 residues. Germline-derived CDR1 and CDR2 are MNHEY and SMNVEV (reference sequence). The CDR3 reads CASSFWQGGTNSPLHF. The CDR3 DNA reads TGTGCCAGCAGTTTCTGGCAGGGGGGAACAAATTCACCCCTCCACTTT.

The V gene is TRBV28, the J gene TRBJ1-5, with D possibly TRBD1 on 6 matching bases. This CDR3 region has 14 residues. V lost 11 bases and J lost 6, with 20 bases in between. In germline, CDR1 is MDHEN, CDR2 SYDVKM. CDR3 in amino acids: CAGVGGGSGQPQHF. DNA for the CDR3: TGTGCCGGGGTCGGCGGGGGCTCAGGTCAGCCCCAGCATTTT.

In this sample, this clone turned up a few times. This rearrangement joins TRBV5-1 to TRBJ1-2; a possible D gene is TRBD1 (5 bases). Trimming removed 4 bases from V and 5 bases from J, with 12 bases in between. CDR1 and CDR2 (germline): SGHRS, YFSETQ. The length of the CDR3 is 13 residues. Here the CDR3 reads CASSDHQGYGYTF. The CDR3, as DNA: TGCGCCAGCAGCGACCACCAGGGATATGGCTACACCTTC.

V and J are TRBV27 and TRBJ1-2; D may be TRBD1 (6 bases). CDR1 is MNHEY, CDR2 SMNVEV, per germline (reference sequence). Trimming removed 5 bases at V and 5 bases at J, with 24 bases between. The CDR3 spans 17 residues. The CDR3 bases are TGTGCCAGCAGTGTTACAGGGTACGGGGGGATTTGGTATGGCTACACCTTC. As protein: CASSVTGYGGIWYGYTF.

The J gene is TRBJ2-1, the V gene TRBV4-1; 7 bases match TRBD2. The J segment lost 0 bases and the V segment lost 3 bases, leaving 5 bases of the junction unmatched. Germline loops: CDR1 MGHRA, CDR2 YSYEKL. The CDR3 sequence is 16 residues long. The CDR3 loop is CASSHPAGSSYNEQFF. The CDR3 nucleotides are TGCGCCAGCAGCCACCCAGCGGGGAGCTCCTACAATGAGCAGTTCTTC.

The chain uses TRBV27 and TRBJ1-5; D is possibly TRBD1 (6 bases). Germline assignment: CDR1 MNHEY and CDR2 SMNVEV (reference sequence). The CDR3 totals 17 residues. Between the trimmed V and J ends, which lost 2 bases and 3 bases, there was a span of 17 bases. CDR3 DNA sequence: TGTGCCAGCAGTTTACTCCTTCGACAGGAGCCCAATCAGCCCCAGCATTTT. This sequence encodes CASSLLLRQEPNQPQHF.

The chain combines TRBV7-6 with TRBJ2-1; 8 positions agree with TRBD1. This CDR3 is 17 amino acids long. V gave up 1 base and J gave up 3 bases; unmatched junction bases: 8. From germline, CDR1 is SGHVS and CDR2 FNYEAQ. In DNA, the CDR3 is TGTGCCAGCAGCTTAGGTCCCGGGACAGGCGGCTACAATGAGCAGTTCTTC. Protein: CASSLGPGTGGYNEQFF.

J is TRBJ2-7 and V is TRBV7-3; 7 nucleotides match TRBD1. V lost 4 bases and J lost 6; bases outside the gene matches: 9. Per germline, CDR1 SGHTA and CDR2 FQGTGA. The CDR3 is 14 amino acids. The CDR3 spells CASSSSGTVPEQYF. For the CDR3, the DNA is TGTGCCAGCAGCTCATCAGGGACAGTCCCCGAGCAGTACTTC.

The V call is TRBV18, the J call TRBJ1-2; 7 bases agree with TRBD1. The V gene end was trimmed by 3 bases and the J gene end by 2 bases; junction bases not matched to a gene: 6. The CDR3 consists of 15 residues. The V gene's germline CDR1 is KGHSH and CDR2 LQKENI. The CDR3, as DNA: TGTGCCAGCTCACCTCGAGGGGGCGGCAACTATGGCTACACCTTC. Translating gives CASSPRGGGNYGYTF.

This chain joins TRBV27 and TRBJ1-2, with a possible D match to TRBD1 (5 bases). The CDR3 covers 13 residues. The ends were cut back, 4 bases at V and 4 bases at J, with 10 bases in the middle. Germline V gene data show CDR1 as MNHEY and CDR2 as SMNVEV (reference sequence). This CDR3 reads CASSYAGVYGYTF. CDR3 coding DNA: TGTGCCAGCAGTTACGCGGGGGTCTATGGCTACACCTTC.

The CDR3 sequence: CASSSGQGDIQYF. Written as DNA, the CDR3 is TGTGCCAGCAGTTCAGGGCAGGGCGACATTCAGTACTTC. This chain links TRBV28 with TRBJ2-4; perhaps TRBD1 as D (5 bases). The CDR3 loop spans 13 amino acids. Germline V gene sequence: CDR1 MDHEN, CDR2 SYDVKM. V was shortened by 4 bases and J by 8 bases, with 12 bases between the two germline ends.

The rearrangement uses TRBV15 and TRBJ1-2; TRBD1 is a possible D gene (5 bases). This CDR3 has 14 amino acids. CDR1 and CDR2 (germline): LNHNV, YYDKDF (reference sequence). Trimming took 7 bases from V and 5 from J, leaving 17 bases between them. CDR3 nucleotides: TGTGCCACCACCTCGACAAGGGGTAGTTATGGCTACACCTTC. It specifies CATTSTRGSYGYTF.

The rearrangement joins TRBV28 to TRBJ1-2; TRBD1 aligns across 7 bases. Germline lookup yields CDR1 MDHEN and CDR2 SYDVKM. The V gene end was trimmed by 1 base and the J gene end by 0 bases; junction bases not matched to a gene: 5. The length of the CDR3 is 16 residues. CDR3 amino acids: CASSLSQGPANYGYTF. As DNA, the CDR3 is TGTGCCAGCAGTTTATCACAGGGGCCAGCTAACTATGGCTACACCTTC.

The J gene is TRBJ1-1, the V gene TRBV29-1; 7 bases align to TRBD1. CDR3 length: 13 residues. Germline CDR1 is SQVTM and CDR2 is ANQGSEA. V dropped 7 bases and J dropped 5; count of bases not matched to a gene: 10. Here the CDR3 DNA reads TGCAGCGCCTTGACAGGGATTATAACTGAAGCTTTCTTT. Protein sequence: CSALTGIITEAFF.

V usage is TRBV21-1 and J usage is TRBJ2-4; TRBD2 is the table's D call, not checked against the DNA. TRBV21-1 is shown as a pseudogene. The CDR3 extends over 16 amino acids. Here the CDR3 reads CASSKARGLAKNIQYF. In DNA, the CDR3 is TGTGCCAGCAGCAAGGCGCGGGGGCTAGCCAAAAACATTCAGTACTTC.

This clone showed up just a few times. The V and J genes are TRBV6-4 and TRBJ2-7; maybe TRBD2 (5 bases). CDR3 length: 16 amino acids. The germline V and J ends were trimmed by 6 bases and 7 bases, with 25 bases remaining between them. Germline V gene sequence: CDR1 MRHNA, CDR2 SNTAGT. CDR3 amino acids: CASRIAAGIPLGEQYF. The CDR3 coding sequence is TGTGCCAGCAGAATTGCCGCCGGGATTCCCCTCGGGGAGCAGTACTTC.

This CDR3 reads CASRSTGELFF. The CDR3 DNA is TGTGCCAGCAGATCAACCGGGGAGCTGTTTTTT. The gene calls are TRBV27 and TRBJ2-2, with D unresolved. Germline CDR1 MNHEY, CDR2 SMNVEV (reference sequence). The CDR3 has 11 residues. V was shortened by 6 bases and J by 5 bases, with 4 bases between the two germline ends.

The chain recombines TRBV18 with TRBJ1-6, with 8 bases fitting TRBD1. The CDR3 extends over 15 amino acids. Trimming cost V 3 bases and J 3 bases; bases outside gene matches: 1. Germline V gene data show CDR1 as KGHSH and CDR2 as LQKENI. CDR3 loop: CASSPGQVYNSPLHF. DNA of the CDR3: TGTGCCAGCTCACCGGGACAGGTCTATAATTCACCCCTCCACTTT.

This clone came up once. The J gene is TRBJ2-7, the V gene TRBV7-2, with 11 bases matching TRBD2. This CDR3 comprises 14 residues. The trim removed 2 bases at V and 10 bases at J, leaving 7 bases unmatched. Germline V gives CDR1 SGHTA, CDR2 FQGNSA. The CDR3, as DNA: TGTGCCAGCAGCTTAAGACTAGCGGGATCGGAACAGTACTTC. Protein product: CASSLRLAGSEQYF.

The chain uses TRBV4-1 and TRBJ1-1, with D tentatively TRBD1 (6 bases). This CDR3 has 15 residues. V lost 1 base and J lost 2, with 11 bases in between. Per the germline V gene, CDR1 is MGHRA and CDR2 is YSYEKL. DNA for the CDR3: TGCGCCAGCAGCCAAGTTACAGGGTCTAACACTGAAGCTTTCTTT. This sequence encodes CASSQVTGSNTEAFF.

V and J are TRBV2 and TRBJ2-1; maybe TRBD2 (6 bases). The V end lost 6 bases, the J end lost 1 base, and 25 bases lay between the germline ends. The CDR3 covers 19 residues. The germline gives CDR1 SNHLY, CDR2 FYNNEI. In nucleotides, the CDR3 is TGTGCCAGCAGGGATCTAGTAGCGGAGCGGGTTATTTCCTACAATGAGCAGTTCTTC. Translation gives CASRDLVAERVISYNEQFF.

DNA of the CDR3: TGTGCCAGCTCACCGGACAGGGCGAGTACTGAAAAACTGTTTTTT. As protein: CASSPDRASTEKLFF. The J gene is TRBJ1-4, the V gene TRBV18; 8 nucleotides line up with TRBD1. V shed 3 bases and J 7 bases; nucleotides not matched to a gene: 7. Germline lookup yields CDR1 KGHSH and CDR2 LQKENI. This CDR3 is 15 amino acids long. The complete variable domain, with remaining parts taken from reference TRBV18 and TRBJ1-4, reads NAGVMQNPRHLVRRRGQEARLRCSPMKGHSHVYWYRQLPEEGLKFMVYLQKENIIDESGMPKERFSAEFPKEGPSILRIQQVVRGDSAAYFCASSPDRASTEKLFFGSGTQLSVL.

The CDR3 DNA sequence: TGTGCCAGCAAGACAGCTAGCGGGGGGGCCGGTGAGCAGTTCTTC. This codes for CASKTASGGAGEQFF. The V call is TRBV6-5, the J call TRBJ2-1; 12 bases are shared with TRBD2. The CDR3 spans 15 residues. J gave up 9 bases and V 7 bases, and 10 bases lay outside the gene matches. Germline V gene lookup returns CDR1 MNHEY and CDR2 SVGAGI.

V gene TRBV9 combines with J gene TRBJ1-6; the match to TRBD1 covers 11 bases. The CDR3 contains 16 residues. V was pared by 4 bases and J by 7 bases, with 7 bases of the junction left unmatched. From germline, CDR1 is SGDLS and CDR2 YYNGEE. The CDR3: CASSPSGTGGNSPLHF. Written as DNA, the CDR3 is TGTGCCAGCAGCCCATCCGGGACAGGGGGAAATTCACCCCTCCACTTT.

V gene TRBV7-2 combines with J gene TRBJ2-7, with 8 bases aligning to TRBD2. The V gene end was trimmed by 8 bases and the J gene end by 6 bases; junction bases not matched to a gene: 12. Looked up from germline, CDR1 is SGHTA and CDR2 is FQGNSA. The CDR3 covers 14 residues. This CDR3 is CASRPGGKLFEQYF. In DNA form, the CDR3 reads TGTGCCAGCCGACCGGGGGGGAAACTTTTCGAGCAGTACTTC.